The table lists the clone carrying this T cell receptor beta chain with a few counts. This record comes from a study of read filtering for tumor transcriptome and immune sequencing. Study-wide background: By R-ISS, stages I, II and III held around 8, 16 and 7 patients.

This library used approximately 390 ng RNA and molecular barcoded adaptors spanning alpha/delta and beta/gamma chains. Each CDR3 protein is one row after TCRdb ran MiXCR on the reads. The repertoire holds roughly 56,000 distinct CDR3 sequences, around 21% seen once, with around 15% in the top ten. Germline V gene sequence: CDR1 SEHNR, CDR2 FQNEAQ (reference sequence). Trimming left V 1 base short and J 0 bases short, with 4 bases between. This CDR3 is built from 14 residues. This TCR was sampled from a donor aged 40 or over with multiple myeloma. Sequenced input: a population of CD138-negative cells sorted from bone marrow. The chain links TRBV7-9 to TRBJ1-3, with D hard to call. CDR3 coding DNA: TGTGCCAGCAGCTTAGAGGCCTCTGGAAACACCATATATTTT. It encodes CASSLEASGNTIYF.